The 14 T cell receptor beta chains listed next were all sequenced from one sample in a study of blood T cell repertoires in COVID-19. Only in-frame clones appear in the TCRdb table, and some are missing; sequencing was by immunoSEQ multiplex PCR. The data contain over 600,000 clones, around 90% of them seen just once; the ten biggest clones take up more than 0.25%. The sample comprised peripheral blood. These receptors all come from a woman aged 18-35 years with acute or convalescent COVID-19.

The V call is TRBV7-9, the J call TRBJ2-6; D is undetermined. This CDR3 is 15 amino acids long. The germline CDR1 and CDR2 sequences are SEHNR and FQNEAQ (reference sequence). Trimming took off 5 bases at V and 7 bases at J, with 15 bases between the two ends. CDR3 nucleotide sequence: TGTGCCAGCAGCCTCCTGGTCCAGGCAGCCAACGTCCTGACTTTC. Translation gives CASSLLVQAANVLTF.

This clone was found a few times. The identical CDR3 is also encoded by other nucleotide sequences in the sample. The CDR3 loop reads CASSLDPSGGANEQFF. CDR3 nucleotide sequence: TGCGCCAGCAGCCTTGACCCTAGCGGGGGGGCCAATGAGCAGTTCTTC. The chain couples TRBV5-1 to TRBJ2-1; the match to TRBD2 covers 12 bases. Per the germline V gene, CDR1 is SGHRS and CDR2 is YFSETQ. J lost 6 bases, V lost 4 bases, and 8 bases had no gene match. This CDR3 comprises 16 residues.

This clone was picked up a small number of times. This chain links TRBV9 with TRBJ1-2, with D possibly TRBD1 on 5 matching bases. Trimming removed 5 bases at V and 7 bases at J, with 24 bases between. Germline V gene sequence: CDR1 SGDLS, CDR2 YYNGEE. The CDR3 consists of 16 residues. CDR3 DNA sequence: TGTGCCAGCAGTGGGGATTACGCACAGGCGATCTCTGGCTACACCTTC. Encoded protein: CASSGDYAQAISGYTF.

This chain connects TRBV4-2 to TRBJ1-1; 8 nucleotides agree with TRBD1. Trimming at V came to 2 bases and at J to 2 bases, leaving 4 bases not matched to a gene. This CDR3 is 15 amino acids long. CDR1 and CDR2 (germline): LGHNA, YNFKEQ. The CDR3 coding sequence is TGTGCCAGCAGCCAACCGGGACAGGCCAACACTGAAGCTTTCTTT. Amino acids: CASSQPGQANTEAFF.

The J gene is TRBJ1-2, the V gene TRBV5-1; unclear D gene. Looked up from germline, CDR1 is SGHRS and CDR2 is YFSETQ. The V end lost 3 bases, the J end lost 3 bases, and 12 bases lay between the germline ends. The CDR3 length is 14 residues. The CDR3: CASSSSDGDYGYTF. DNA for the CDR3: TGCGCCAGCAGCTCCTCGGACGGGGACTATGGCTACACCTTC.

The chain uses TRBV30 and TRBJ2-5; TRBD2 matches at 11 bases. The V and J ends lost 0 bases and 7 bases, in that order; junction bases with no gene match: 7. The germline CDR1 and CDR2 sequences are GTSNPN and SVGIG (reference sequence). There are 15 residues in the CDR3. The CDR3: CAWSVGGSGGGTQYF. The CDR3 DNA is TGTGCCTGGAGTGTAGGAGGTAGCGGGGGGGGGACCCAGTACTTC.

The V and J genes are TRBV6-1 and TRBJ1-4, with a possible D match to TRBD1 (6 bases). Germline CDR1 and CDR2: MNHNS and SASEGT. V was trimmed by 4 bases and J by 2 bases, leaving 14 bases between them. This CDR3 is 16 amino acids long. The CDR3 protein is CASSGGGASTNEKLFF. The CDR3 DNA reads as TGTGCCAGCAGTGGGGGGGGCGCGTCTACTAATGAAAAACTGTTTTTT.

The rearrangement links TRBV9 to TRBJ1-1; D might be TRBD1 (5 bases). CDR1 and CDR2 from the germline V gene are SGDLS and YYNGEE. The V gene lost 0 bases and the J gene lost 7 bases, with 13 bases spanning the gap. The length of the CDR3 is 14 residues. The CDR3 region is CASSVEGLVGEAFF. The CDR3 region has the DNA TGTGCCAGCAGCGTAGAGGGACTGGTAGGTGAAGCTTTCTTT. Based on the CDR3 plus reference TRBV9 and TRBJ1-1, the full variable domain is DSGVTQTPKHLITATGQRVTLRCSPRSGDLSVYWYQQSLDQGLQFLIQYYNGEERAKGNILERFSAQQFPDLHSELNLSSLELGDSALYFCASSVEGLVGEAFFGQGTRLTVV.

The chain links TRBV5-1 to TRBJ2-7, with D possibly matching TRBD1 (5 bases). In germline, CDR1 is SGHRS, CDR2 YFSETQ. The CDR3 totals 12 residues. The V gene lost 4 bases and the J gene lost 9 bases, with 14 bases spanning the gap. The CDR3 DNA sequence: TGCGCCAGCAGCGAGGACAAGGCCGGGCAGTACTTC. It translates to CASSEDKAGQYF.

CDR3 region: CASSHGLGQENLYEQYF. As DNA, the CDR3 is TGCGCCAGCAGCCACGGGCTGGGACAGGAGAACCTCTACGAGCAGTACTTC. The chain employs TRBV4-3 and TRBJ2-7; 8 bases are shared with TRBD1. Trimming at V came to 3 bases and at J to 3 bases, leaving 13 bases not matched to a gene. Germline lookup yields CDR1 LGHNA and CDR2 YSLEER. This CDR3 comprises 17 residues.

The V and J genes are TRBV5-8 and TRBJ1-1; 8 positions agree with TRBD1. With V trimmed by 5 bases and J by 0 bases, 6 bases remained unmatched. Germline assignment: CDR1 SGHTS and CDR2 YDEGEE. This CDR3 spans 15 amino acids. The DNA of the CDR3 is TGTGCCAGCAGTCGCAGGGGGCTCCTGAACACTGAAGCTTTCTTT. It translates to CASSRRGLLNTEAFF. The variable domain in full, completed from reference TRBV5-8 and TRBJ1-1, reads EAGVTQSPTHLIKTRGQQATLRCSPISGHTSVYWYQQALGLGLQFLLWYDEGEERNRGNFPPRFSGRQFPNYSSELNVNALELEDSALYLCASSRRGLLNTEAFFGQGTRLTVV.

In regard to this clone: The same CDR3 arises from other DNA sequences in this sample as well. The chain uses TRBV9 and TRBJ2-7, with 7 bases identical to TRBD2. J gave up 1 base and V 3 bases, and 4 bases lay outside the gene matches. This CDR3 is built from 14 residues. CDR1 SGDLS and CDR2 YYNGEE come from the germline V gene. The CDR3 loop is CASSASGASYEQYF. The CDR3 nucleotides are TGTGCCAGCAGCGCGAGCGGGGCGTCCTACGAGCAGTACTTC.

The rearrangement uses TRBV4-1 and TRBJ1-4, with 8 bases that match TRBD1. The V gene's germline CDR1 is MGHRA and CDR2 YSYEKL. The CDR3 length is 12 residues. V shed 4 bases, J shed 8 bases, and the junction held 0 bases outside the gene matches. CDR3 residues: CASSRDREKLFF. In DNA, the CDR3 is TGCGCCAGCAGCCGGGACAGGGAAAAACTGTTTTTT.

The genes are TRBV27 and TRBJ1-1; maybe TRBD1 (6 bases). V dropped 5 bases and J dropped 1 base, with 14 bases sitting between them. The CDR3 spans 15 residues. Germline CDR1 and CDR2: MNHEY and SMNVEV (reference sequence). CDR3 sequence reads: CASSVKGQWNTEAFF. CDR3 DNA: TGTGCCAGCAGTGTAAAAGGACAGTGGAACACTGAAGCTTTCTTT.